A single sample gave rise to the 10 T cell receptor beta chains below, sequenced in a study of blood T cell repertoires in COVID-19. Some clones are missing from TCRdb's copy, which holds only in-frame ones; the method was immunoSEQ multiplex PCR. Of 230,000 or so clones in the sample, around 84% were seen once. Sample: peripheral blood. The receptors come from a man younger than 40 with active or convalescent COVID-19.

The V call is TRBV7-2, the J call TRBJ1-1; no clear D. V was pared by 3 bases and J by 1 base, with 6 bases between. CDR1 is SGHTA and CDR2 is FQGNSA in the germline V gene. The CDR3 consists of 13 residues. CDR3 DNA: TGTGCCAGCAGCTTTGCAGGGAACACTGAAGCTTTCTTT. Its protein product is CASSFAGNTEAFF.

This clone was seen a handful of times. The chain recombines TRBV27 with TRBJ1-4; 7 bases match TRBD1. Germline CDR1 MNHEY, CDR2 SMNVEV (reference sequence). This CDR3 spans 14 amino acids. The junction had 9 bases not matched to a gene; V was cut back by 6 bases and J by 8 bases. The CDR3 reads CASSSTGIQEKLFF. In DNA, the CDR3 is TGTGCCAGCAGCTCGACAGGGATACAGGAAAAACTGTTTTTT. The full variable domain, with the rest looked up from reference TRBV27 and TRBJ1-4, is EAQVTQNPRYLITVTGKKLTVTCSQNMNHEYMSWYRQDPGLGLRQIYYSMNVEVTDKGDVPEGYKVSRKEKRNFPLILESPSPNQTSLYFCASSSTGIQEKLFFGSGTQLSVL.

This chain joins TRBV7-8 and TRBJ2-5, with 11 bases fitting TRBD2. The V gene end was trimmed by 1 base and the J gene end by 7 bases; junction bases not matched to a gene: 11. The CDR3 covers 17 residues. Germline V gives CDR1 SGHVS, CDR2 FQNEAQ. For the CDR3, the DNA is TGTGCCAGCAGCTTAGAGGGACTAGCGGTCTTGGGTGGGACCCAGTACTTC. Translation gives CASSLEGLAVLGGTQYF.

V usage is TRBV7-8 and J usage is TRBJ1-6; D may be TRBD1 (5 bases). Trimming stripped 0 bases from V and 0 bases from J, with 6 bases between. This CDR3 has 16 residues. Germline-derived CDR1 and CDR2 are SGHVS and FQNEAQ. The CDR3 bases are TGTGCCAGCAGCTTAGCCGGGGGCTCCTATAATTCACCCCTCCACTTT. Protein sequence: CASSLAGGSYNSPLHF.

The genes are TRBV25-1 and TRBJ2-2; D possibly corresponds to TRBD2 (6 bases). This CDR3 region has 18 residues. Trimming pared 0 bases from V and 5 bases from J, leaving 19 bases between. From germline, CDR1 is MGHDK and CDR2 SYGVNS. CDR3 bases: TGTGCCAGCAGTGAATATCCACGAGGGCAGGGAGGAACCGGGGAGCTGTTTTTT. Its protein product is CASSEYPRGQGGTGELFF.

The rearrangement joins TRBV5-1 to TRBJ2-1; TRBD2 agrees at 10 bases. V was clipped by 4 bases and J by 5 bases; unmatched bases: 6. Germline V CDR1 and CDR2: SGHRS, YFSETQ. The CDR3 loop spans 15 amino acids. The CDR3 nucleotides read TGCGCCAGCAGCCCCCTAGCGGGAGTCAACAATGAGCAGTTCTTC. It specifies CASSPLAGVNNEQFF.

CDR3 in DNA: TGTGCCAGCAGGCCCCCCGGACAGGGAGAAGCTTTCTTT. It translates to CASRPPGQGEAFF. This sequence joins TRBV28 and TRBJ1-1; 8 nucleotides match TRBD1. CDR3 length: 13 residues. The V gene end was trimmed by 6 bases and the J gene end by 8 bases; junction bases not matched to a gene: 8. Germline CDR1 reads MDHEN; CDR2 reads SYDVKM.

The rearrangement uses TRBV27 and TRBJ1-1; no reliable D call. Germline V gives CDR1 MNHEY, CDR2 SMNVEV (reference sequence). The V end lost 6 bases, the J end lost 7 bases, and 12 bases lay between the germline ends. The CDR3 consists of 12 residues. Written as DNA, the CDR3 is TGTGCCAGCAGCCCCACGGGGTTTGAAGCTTTCTTT. Translation: CASSPTGFEAFF.

V is TRBV5-4 and J is TRBJ2-5, with D unclear. V was shortened by 3 bases and J by 1 base, with 13 bases between the two germline ends. This CDR3 is built from 15 residues. Germline loops: CDR1 SGHNT, CDR2 YYREEE (reference sequence). CDR3 in DNA: TGTGCCAGCAGCTATTACGGTAGACTCCAAGAGACCCAGTACTTC. The encoded protein is CASSYYGRLQETQYF. Together with reference TRBV5-4 and TRBJ2-5, the CDR3 gives the full variable domain: ETGVTQSPTHLIKTRGQQVTLRCSSQSGHNTVSWYQQALGQGPQFIFQYYREEENGRGNFPPRFSGLQFPNYSSELNVNALELDDSALYLCASSYYGRLQETQYFGPGTRLLVL.

This clone was seen only a few times. The rearrangement joins TRBV1 to TRBJ2-7; the DNA was not compared with TRBD2, the D call given in the table. TRBV1 is recorded as a pseudogene. The CDR3 runs 17 residues. CDR3 in DNA: TGCACCAGCAGCCAAGATTCCCAACTAGCGGGAGACGTCGAGCAGTACTTC. Translation gives CTSSQDSQLAGDVEQYF.